This TCR beta chain was captured in a study of T cell responses to AZD1222 COVID-19 vaccine (dated by TCRdb to 2020 to 2023). For the wider study: A total of 230 to 250 trial participants underwent TCR sequencing, of whom roughly 210 received two doses of AZD1222 and about 25 received two doses of the MenACWY control vaccine. Trial participants were enrolled by age into 18-55, 56-69 and 70-plus year subgroups, with around 140, 26 and 57 TCR-sequenced participants respectively.

Overall study outcomes, separate from this receptor: Participants were mostly white British, with more females than males. The authors suggested clonal diversity may have been underestimated. The whole spike protein was spanned by vaccine-associated CD4 TCRs, and dominant responses were seen in regions 160-218 and 743-854. A significant rise in spike-specific TCR breadth and depth was observed after two AZD1222 doses relative to day 0 and relative to MenACWY recipients. In the small 56-69-year group, the increase in depth fell short of significance, most likely because of low power. Only five or six AZD1222 recipients were SARS-CoV-2 seropositive at baseline, limiting conclusions about previously exposed vaccinees. Epitopes outside the regions mutated in the B.1.351 and B.1.1.7 variants were reportedly recognized by nearly half of the unique spike-specific TCRs. Because no samples from the day 14 peak response were available, repertoires could be characterized only after the peak T cell response.

The CDR3 regions of human TCRbeta chains were analyzed by immunosequencing. From the authors' description of their analysis: TCRs in the repertoires were compared against a reference library of SARS-CoV-2-specific TCRs that had been generated with the MIRA antigen-specificity platform. Breadth was defined as the fraction of unique TCRs that were SARS-CoV-2-associated, and depth was defined as the fraction of total T cells that were SARS-CoV-2-associated. Using the MIRA data, every spike-specific TCR was mapped to the spike region that the TCR reacted to and assigned to either a CD4 or a CD8 class. Log10-transformed breadth and depth values were compared by one-way ANOVA with Sidak's multiple comparisons tests. As stored in TCRdb, this immuneACCESS dataset retains in-frame rearrangements with V and J assigned. A fraction of the clones does not appear; measured against another copy, unresolved V genes explain less than half of the discrepancy, and the remainder lacks a known reason. V, J and clone size derive from that table, while D and trimming were established from the DNA sequence. The sample contains 75,000 to 95,000 clones, just over 90% of them found a single time. The ten top clones hold 6% to 8.5% of the sample.

This clone was recorded a few times. It has no known antigen specificity. The sample holds no much larger clone one base away, and base qualities are not on file. The CDR3 numbers 13 residues from cysteine through phenylalanine. The DNA shown is the 39-base CDR3, in frame from base 1. V is clipped by 1 base and J by 9 bases, and the sequence between their germline boundaries is 13 bases long. The germline V gene (reference sequence) gives CDR1 as GTSNPN and CDR2 as SVGIG. This specimen's time point label, per the study, means: baseline before first vaccination. Taken with the paper, the label for treatment or condition translates to: meningococcal conjugate vaccine given as trial control. Samples from vaccinated people were obtained from the UK trials COV001 and COV002, which included a single-blind randomized controlled phase 2/3 trial of AZD1222 (ChAdOx1 nCoV-19) in healthy adults. For TCRbeta chain sequencing, PBMC samples were collected from trial participants at day 0 and at day 28 after the second dose.

The starting material was peripheral blood, obtained on day 0 of MenACWY control vaccination. The clonotype was recovered from an adult in good health. The chain is encoded by TRBV30 joined to TRBJ1-5; a confident D gene designation cannot be given. This receptor has the CDR3 CAWSATPNRPQHF. Read as DNA, the sequence is TGTGCCTGGAGTGCCACCCCAAATAGGCCCCAGCATTTT. Where the CDR3 stops, the reference TRBV30 and TRBJ1-5 genes take over; the full variable domain is SQTIHQWPATLVQPVGSPLSLECTVEGTSNPNLYWYRQAAGRGLQLLFYSVGIGQISSEVPQNLSASRPQDRQFILSSKKLLLSDSGFYLCAWSATPNRPQHFGDGTRLSIL.